A single sample is the source of the 11 T cell receptor beta chains below, sequenced in a study of blood T cell repertoires in COVID-19. Some clones are missing from TCRdb's copy, which holds only in-frame ones; the method was immunoSEQ multiplex PCR. The sample has around 250,000 clones, approximately 89% seen once. The sample comprised PBMCs or T cells enriched from blood (not recorded which). These receptors came from a woman aged 40-49 years with acute COVID-19.

This clone turned up a few times. The chain uses TRBV9 and TRBJ1-3; possible D gene TRBD1, 6 bases. Germline V gene data show CDR1 as SGDLS and CDR2 as YYNGEE. The CDR3 totals 18 residues. Trimming pared 0 bases from V and 3 bases from J, leaving 19 bases between. CDR3 nucleotides: TGTGCCAGCAGCGTAGGTCACAGGGCCGTGTCGGGTGGAAACACCATATATTTT. Translated: CASSVGHRAVSGGNTIYF.

This chain uses TRBV30 with TRBJ1-2, with no clear D. Trimming took 0 bases from V and 7 from J, leaving 9 bases between them. The CDR3 is made up of 12 amino acids. Per the germline V gene, CDR1 is GTSNPN and CDR2 is SVGIG (reference sequence). The CDR3 bases are TGTGCCTGGAGTGTACGGGGTTTTGGCTACACCTTC. It encodes CAWSVRGFGYTF.

The DNA of the CDR3 is TGTGCCAGCAGCTTAATATCAAGCGGCTCCTACAATGAGCAGTTCTTC. Residues: CASSLISSGSYNEQFF. The gene calls are TRBV7-6 and TRBJ2-1; D possibly corresponds to TRBD2 (5 bases). Germline CDR1 reads SGHVS; CDR2 reads FNYEAQ. This CDR3 region has 16 residues. V lost 2 bases and J 0 bases, leaving 11 bases between the germline ends.

By sample fraction, this clone is medium-sized. This sequence joins TRBV11-2 and TRBJ2-5, with D perhaps TRBD2 (6 bases). Germline lookup yields CDR1 SGHAT and CDR2 FQNNGV. Trimming took 3 bases from V and 5 from J, leaving 19 bases between them. The CDR3 extends over 16 amino acids. DNA for the CDR3: TGTGCCAGCAGCTTTAGACTACCCGGGGGAGGCGAGACCCAGTACTTC. This encodes CASSFRLPGGGETQYF.

The J gene is TRBJ1-2, the V gene TRBV25-1; TRBD1 is a possible D gene (5 bases). The CDR3 sequence is 13 residues long. With 3 bases removed from V and 5 bases from J, the gap between germline ends came to 10 bases. Germline values: CDR1 MGHDK, CDR2 SYGVNS. The CDR3 nucleotides are TGTGCCAGCAGTGAGATGGGGCAGTATGGCTACACCTTC. It yields the protein CASSEMGQYGYTF.

This clone appeared a few times. The gene calls are TRBV5-1 and TRBJ2-1; D is perhaps TRBD1 (6 bases). Per germline, CDR1 SGHRS and CDR2 YFSETQ. This CDR3 has 13 amino acids. V was cut by 3 bases and J by 4 bases, with 8 bases left in between. The CDR3 nucleotides are TGCGCCAGCAGCTCAGGACAGTACAATGAGCAGTTCTTC. Translation gives CASSSGQYNEQFF.

The chain has TRBV10-3 and TRBJ2-1; 14 nucleotides line up with TRBD2. The germline V gene encodes CDR1 ENHRY and CDR2 SYGVKD. CDR3 size: 17 residues. V shed 5 bases and J 7 bases; nucleotides not matched to a gene: 10. In nucleotides, the CDR3 is TGTGCCATCAGTCAAGGACTAGCGGGAGGAAACGGGAATGAGCAGTTCTTC. Its translation is CAISQGLAGGNGNEQFF.

This chain joins TRBV7-2 and TRBJ1-2; the D gene is possibly TRBD1 (5 bases). Germline lookup yields CDR1 SGHTA and CDR2 FQGNSA. V was pared by 4 bases and J by 4 bases, with 13 bases between. The CDR3 sequence is 14 residues long. The CDR3 loop is CASSSNRRFYGYTF. CDR3 in DNA: TGTGCCAGCAGCTCCAACAGGAGATTCTATGGCTACACCTTC.

The rearrangement uses TRBV5-1 and TRBJ2-1; 11 nucleotides match TRBD2. Germline CDR1 and CDR2: SGHRS and YFSETQ. The CDR3 loop spans 16 amino acids. V trimming: 4 bases; J trimming: 6 bases; junction bases outside the gene matches: 9. The CDR3 coding sequence is TGCGCCAGCAGCGTCCGCCGAACTAGCGGGAGCAATGAGCAGTTCTTC. Translated, it gives CASSVRRTSGSNEQFF.

V gene TRBV3-1 (or the pseudogene TRBV3-2) combines with J gene TRBJ2-7; D call uncertain. There are 13 residues in the CDR3. CDR1 LGHDT and CDR2 YNNKEL come from the germline V gene (reference sequence). The V end was cut by 3 bases, the J end by 9 bases, with 15 bases between. CDR3 protein: CASSHERSVRQYV. The DNA of the CDR3 is TGTGCCAGCAGCCACGAACGGTCTGTTCGGCAGTACGTC.

This chain connects TRBV7-9 to TRBJ1-1; D remains ambiguous. Germline V gives CDR1 SEHNR, CDR2 FQNEAQ (reference sequence). This CDR3 is 11 amino acids long. V gave up 8 bases and J gave up 0 bases, with 4 bases separating them. The chain's CDR3 is CASFMNTEAFF. In DNA form, the CDR3 reads TGTGCCAGCTTTATGAACACTGAAGCTTTCTTT.